This entry is about one TCR beta chain. The source of the sample is a study of control samples from healthy donors and cancer patients. TCRdb keeps only in-frame clones here, not all; method: immunoSEQ multiplex PCR. The table lists 100,000 to 150,000 clones, around nine tenths of them singletons. The receptor was derived from a man aged 45-60 years in good health. Sequencing was done on a sample of blood.

The CDR3 nucleotides read TGTGCCAGCAGCTCCCGAGGGGGGGCTCTAGCCAAAAACATTCAGTACTTC. It is translated as CASSSRGGALAKNIQYF. The genes are TRBV14 and TRBJ2-4, with D perhaps TRBD2 (7 bases). Germline V gives CDR1 SGHDN, CDR2 FVKESK. The CDR3 length is 17 residues. V lost 5 bases and J 0 bases, leaving 17 bases between the germline ends. The variable domain in full, completed from reference TRBV14 and TRBJ2-4, reads EAGVTQFPSHSVIEKGQTVTLRCDPISGHDNLYWYRRVMGKEIKFLLHFVKESKQDESGMPNNRFLAERTGGTYSTLKVQPAELEDSGVYFCASSSRGGALAKNIQYFGAGTRLSVL.